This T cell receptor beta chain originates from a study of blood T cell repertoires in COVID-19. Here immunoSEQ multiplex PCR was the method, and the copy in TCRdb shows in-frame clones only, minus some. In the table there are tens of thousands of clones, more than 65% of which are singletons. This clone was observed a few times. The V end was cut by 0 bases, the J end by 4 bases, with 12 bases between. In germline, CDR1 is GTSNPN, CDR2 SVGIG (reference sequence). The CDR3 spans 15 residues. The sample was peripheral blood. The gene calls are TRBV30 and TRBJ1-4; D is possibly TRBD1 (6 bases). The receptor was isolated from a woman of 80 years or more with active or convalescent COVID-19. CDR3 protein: CAWSVRQVLNEKLFF. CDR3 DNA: TGTGCCTGGAGTGTACGACAGGTTCTTAATGAAAAACTGTTTTTT. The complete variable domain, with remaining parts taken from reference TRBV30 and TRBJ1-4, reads SQTIHQWPATLVQPVGSPLSLECTVEGTSNPNLYWYRQAAGRGLQLLFYSVGIGQISSEVPQNLSASRPQDRQFILSSKKLLLSDSGFYLCAWSVRQVLNEKLFFGSGTQLSVL.